The present entry profiles one T cell receptor (beta chain) with its context. Its antigen is still unknown. The sample originates from a study of OX40 agonist ivuxolimab in advanced cancers. Study-wide results and caveats: Antigen specificity of clonally expanded peripheral T cells was not established. Individuals who were partial responders at 0.1-3.0 mg/kg had clonal expansion that ranked among the lowest. At 0.1 to 3.0 mg/kg and by week 6, CD4+ and CD8+ T cells in the blood had expanded clonally.

No patient had autoimmune disease or received systemic immunosuppression. V dropped 5 bases and J dropped 14; count of bases not matched to a gene: 11. In germline, CDR1 is SGHTA, CDR2 FQGTGA. This CDR3 is built from 13 residues. Sequenced by immunoSEQ multiplex PCR; TCRdb stores in-frame clones only, minus some. The sample shows some 140,000 clones, more than 85% of them seen only once. The source was CD4+ or CD8+ T cells sorted from blood, collected in a trial of the OX40 agonist ivuxolimab. The sequence was collected from an adult with an advanced solid tumor such as melanoma, head and neck, liver or kidney cancer. V and J are TRBV7-3 and TRBJ2-1, with 8 bases aligning to TRBD2. The CDR3 reads CASSQTSGSVEFF. CDR3 coding DNA: TGTGCCAGCAGCCAAACCAGCGGGAGCGTTGAGTTCTTC.